Sequencing of this TCR beta chain was carried out in a study of T cells in tuberculosis. The V segment lost 8 bases and the J segment 5 bases; nucleotides outside the gene matches: 8. The length of the CDR3 is 13 residues. Germline values: CDR1 MNHNS, CDR2 SASEGT. As concerns this clone: The antigen is not known.

General observations from the study: Smaller distances to GMM-specific TCRs suggested their expansion in active tuberculosis.

Data came from immunoSEQ multiplex PCR; TCRdb stores just in-frame clones and leaves some out. The sample records 20,000 to 25,000 clones, 75% to 90% being singletons. Sequencing was carried out using PBMCs. This chain joins TRBV6-1 and TRBJ1-2; TRBD1 matches at 7 bases. This TCR was recovered from a donor aged 10 to 29 with latent tuberculosis or without tuberculosis infection. The CDR3 spells CASETHRGYGYTF. In DNA form, the CDR3 reads TGTGCCAGCGAGACCCACAGGGGTTATGGCTACACCTTC.